This is a list of T cell receptor beta chains from one sample in a study of human T cells and chemical hapten exposure. MiXCR, applied by TCRdb to the RACE reads, yields one record per CDR3 protein. The table records about 69,000 distinct CDR3 sequences, approximately 35% of them present only once. Material: whole blood, obtained in connection with sensitization to the hapten diphenylcyclopropenone (DPC). Receptor source: a man aged 35 to 55 with alopecia areata. Some clones in this sample may be carry-over from other donors' samples. The CDR3 runs from the conserved cysteine through the conserved F or W. The order of the fields is V gene, clone size, D gene, J gene, CDR3 protein, CDR3 DNA. The D gene is left open where the match is weak. Only part of the rows carry a size: once, few, many, or a class if the clone is expanded.

TRBV20-1,NA,TRBD2,TRBJ2-2,CSAAGTSGIGGELFF,TGCAGTGCAGCCGGGACTAGCGGTATCGGGGGGGAGCTGTTTTTT
TRBV9,few,NA,TRBJ1-6,CASSTRHIGTPLHF,TGTGCCAGCAGCACGAGACATATTGGGACACCCCTCCACTTT
TRBV15,many,NA,TRBJ2-1,CATSRDAGANEQFF,TGTGCCACCAGCAGAGATGCGGGGGCGAATGAGCAGTTCTTC
TRBV7-2,few,NA,TRBJ2-7,CASSLEKGHGYEQYF,TGTGCCAGCAGCCTAGAAAAGGGACACGGCTACGAGCAGTACTTC
TRBV12-3/TRBV12-4,NA,TRBD2,TRBJ2-2,CASSYPGLAGLNTGELFF,TGTGCCAGCAGTTACCCTGGACTAGCGGGACTGAACACCGGGGAGCTGTTTTTT
TRBV5-6,once,TRBD1,TRBJ1-2,CASSKQGGPPGYTF,TGTGCCAGCAGCAAACAGGGGGGCCCCCCGGGCTACACCTTC
TRBV5-1,many,NA,TRBJ2-1,CASRAGTDYNEQFF,TGCGCCAGCAGAGCCGGGACTGACTACAATGAGCAGTTCTTC
TRBV27,NA,NA,TRBJ2-1,CASRLHGPYNEQFF,TGTGCCAGCAGGCTCCATGGCCCCTACAATGAGCAGTTCTTC
TRBV10-3,NA,TRBD1,TRBJ1-5,CAISTGAQPQHF,TGTGCCATCAGCACAGGGGCTCAGCCCCAGCATTTT
TRBV20-1,NA,TRBD2,TRBJ2-3,CSARSSGADTQYF,TGCAGTGCTAGGAGTAGCGGGGCAGATACGCAGTATTTT
TRBV28,many,NA,TRBJ2-1,CASSPPGGYNEQFF,TGTGCCAGCAGTCCACCCGGGGGTTACAATGAGCAGTTCTTC
TRBV2,few,NA,TRBJ2-3,CASRRESDTQYF,TGTGCCAGCAGACGGGAGTCAGATACGCAGTATTTT
TRBV12-3/TRBV12-4,few,NA,TRBJ1-1,CASSLLGDTEAFF,TGTGCCAGCAGTTTACTTGGGGACACTGAAGCTTTCTTT
TRBV28,NA,NA,TRBJ2-3,CASRDTQYF,TGTGCCAGCCGTGATACGCAGTATTTT
TRBV7-3,NA,TRBD1,TRBJ2-1,CASSPGTGFVNEQFF,TGTGCCAGCAGCCCCGGGACAGGGTTCGTCAATGAGCAGTTCTTC
TRBV4-2,few,TRBD1,TRBJ2-1,CASSSPPQGARYNEQFF,TGTGCCAGCAGTTCTCCCCCGCAGGGGGCAAGATACAATGAGCAGTTCTTC
TRBV20-1,NA,NA,TRBJ1-3,CSALPGGRGNTIYF,TGCAGTGCCCTCCCGGGGGGGCGCGGAAACACCATATATTTT
TRBV20-1,NA,TRBD1,TRBJ2-7,CSARGQGSYEQYF,TGCAGTGCTAGGGGACAGGGTTCCTACGAGCAGTACTTC
TRBV15,few,NA,TRBJ1-5,CATSREGGGWGSNQPQHF,TGTGCCACCAGCAGAGAAGGTGGAGGTTGGGGTAGCAATCAGCCCCAGCATTTT
TRBV29-1,NA,NA,TRBJ2-7,CSVEEGAGLLGEQYF,TGCAGCGTTGAAGAAGGGGCAGGCCTACTGGGTGAGCAGTACTTC
TRBV20-1,few,NA,TRBJ1-4,CSATGRAGEKLFF,TGCAGTGCTACGGGACGGGCCGGGGAAAAACTGTTTTTT